The present TCR beta chain was sequenced within a study of T cell responses to AZD1222 COVID-19 vaccine. Profiling relied on immunoSEQ multiplex PCR, and the TCRdb table lists in-frame clones only, not all of them. This table has tens of thousands of clones, 80% to 90% appearing once. The CDR3 totals 15 residues. Trimming took 6 bases from V and 2 from J, leaving 14 bases between them. From germline, CDR1 is LGHNA and CDR2 YNFKEQ. The sample in question was peripheral blood, obtained on day 0 of AZD1222 vaccination. The chain links TRBV4-2 to TRBJ1-3, with D possibly matching TRBD1 (5 bases). This receptor was taken from an adult in good health. CDR3 in amino acids: CASSPGAGTGNTIYF. DNA of the CDR3: TGTGCCAGCAGTCCTGGGGCTGGGACTGGAAACACCATATATTTT.